These T cell receptor beta chains were read from a single sample in a study of T cells in Graves' hyperthyroidism and ophthalmopathy. One entry per CDR3 protein, called by TCRdb with MiXCR from the multiplex PCR reads. The table records about 610,000 distinct CDR3 sequences, roughly 15% of them present only once. What was sequenced was blood. The receptors originated from a woman aged 40-49 years with Graves' ophthalmopathy. Each CDR3 is given with its conserved first and last residue. Fields, in order: V gene, D gene, clone size, J gene, CDR3 protein, CDR3 DNA. D genes are given only for firm matches. Size is omitted from some rows. Given values are once, few, many or a class for expanded clones.

TRBV7-9	.	many	TRBJ2-7	CASSDRGPYEQYF	TGTGCCAGCAGCGACCGGGGACCCTACGAGCAGTACTTC
TRBV11-2	TRBD2	many	TRBJ2-3	CASSLDPRLAGYTDTQYF	TGTGCCAGCAGCTTAGATCCTCGACTAGCGGGGTACACAGATACGCAGTATTTT
TRBV29-1	.	many	TRBJ1-2	CSVDRTENYGYTF	TGCAGCGTTGACCGGACCGAGAACTATGGCTACACCTTC
TRBV18	.	many	TRBJ2-5	CASSPRWTGEGKETQYF	TGTGCCAGCTCACCACGGTGGACGGGAGAGGGTAAAGAGACCCAGTACTTC
TRBV2	.	few	TRBJ2-5	CASGRGRETQYF	TGTGCCAGCGGTCGGGGGAGAGAGACCCAGTACTTC
TRBV10-3	TRBD2	.	TRBJ2-7	CAISDVASGRDEQYF	TGTGCCATCAGTGATGTGGCTAGCGGGAGGGACGAGCAGTACTTC
TRBV19	TRBD1	many	TRBJ1-6	CASRGTGIGNSPLHF	TGTGCCAGTAGGGGGACAGGGATCGGTAATTCACCCCTCCACTTT
TRBV6-2/TRBV6-3	.	few	TRBJ2-7	CASRKRRYGDYEQYF	TGTGCCAGCAGAAAAAGGAGGTACGGAGACTACGAGCAGTACTTC
TRBV5-1	.	.	TRBJ2-7	CASSLQLSYEQYF	TGCGCCAGCAGCCTTCAGCTCTCCTACGAGCAGTACTTC
TRBV5-1	.	.	TRBJ2-5	CASSLIPSSRQETQYF	TGCGCCAGCAGCTTGATTCCCTCTTCGCGTCAAGAGACCCAGTACTTC
TRBV14	TRBD2	many	TRBJ2-7	CASSQVVAGTYEQYF	TGTGCCAGCAGCCAAGTGGTAGCGGGGACCTACGAGCAGTACTTC
TRBV7-8	.	.	TRBJ1-2	CASSSETGVGYGYTF	TGTGCCAGCAGCTCAGAGACGGGAGTTGGCTATGGCTACACCTTC
TRBV15	.	many	TRBJ2-2	CATSRTRAAANTGELFF	TGTGCCACCAGCAGAACAAGGGCCGCAGCGAACACCGGGGAGCTGTTTTTT
TRBV12-3/TRBV12-4	.	many	TRBJ1-3	CASRPTDRNTIYF	TGTGCCAGCAGGCCGACAGACAGAAACACCATATATTTT
TRBV6-2/TRBV6-3	.	many	TRBJ2-4	CASSTSGARNIQYF	TGTGCCAGCAGTACCTCTGGGGCTCGCAACATTCAGTACTTC
TRBV7-2	.	many	TRBJ1-1	CASSFATGNTEAFF	TGTGCCAGCAGCTTCGCGACAGGGAACACTGAAGCTTTCTTT
TRBV30	TRBD2	.	TRBJ2-7	CAWRLPGLSYEQYF	TGTGCCTGGAGATTGCCGGGACTAAGCTACGAGCAGTACTTC
TRBV12-3/TRBV12-4	TRBD2	many	TRBJ2-7	CASSPNSGNSYEQYF	TGTGCCAGCAGTCCCAATAGCGGGAACTCCTACGAGCAGTACTTC
TRBV4-3	.	.	TRBJ1-6	CASSSHSLAVSSYNSPLHF	TGCGCCAGCAGCTCGCACAGCCTGGCTGTGAGCTCCTATAATTCACCCCTCCACTTT
TRBV6-2/TRBV6-3	TRBD1	many	TRBJ1-2	CASSKGTGNSNYGYTF	TGTGCCAGCAGTAAAGGGACAGGGAATTCCAACTATGGCTACACCTTC
TRBV28	TRBD1	many	TRBJ2-2	CASSEDRANTGELFF	TGTGCCAGCAGTGAAGACAGGGCGAACACCGGGGAGCTGTTTTTT
TRBV19	.	many	TRBJ1-5	CAGGRGYQPQHF	TGTGCCGGTGGGCGGGGGTATCAGCCCCAGCATTTT
TRBV5-1	.	many	TRBJ2-2	CASSLEGRTGELFF	TGCGCCAGCAGCTTGGAGGGTAGGACCGGGGAGCTGTTTTTT